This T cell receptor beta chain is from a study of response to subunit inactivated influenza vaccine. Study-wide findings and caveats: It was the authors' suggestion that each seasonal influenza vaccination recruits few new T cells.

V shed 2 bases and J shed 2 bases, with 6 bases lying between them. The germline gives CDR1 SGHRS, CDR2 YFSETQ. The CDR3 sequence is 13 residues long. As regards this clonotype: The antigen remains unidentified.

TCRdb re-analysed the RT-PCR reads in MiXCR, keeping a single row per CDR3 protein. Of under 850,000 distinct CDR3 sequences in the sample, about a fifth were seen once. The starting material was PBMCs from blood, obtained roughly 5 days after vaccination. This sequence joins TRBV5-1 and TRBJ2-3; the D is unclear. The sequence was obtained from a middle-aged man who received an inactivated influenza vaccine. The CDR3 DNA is TGCGCCAGCAGCTTCGACGCCACAGATACGCAGTATTTT. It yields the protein CASSFDATDTQYF.